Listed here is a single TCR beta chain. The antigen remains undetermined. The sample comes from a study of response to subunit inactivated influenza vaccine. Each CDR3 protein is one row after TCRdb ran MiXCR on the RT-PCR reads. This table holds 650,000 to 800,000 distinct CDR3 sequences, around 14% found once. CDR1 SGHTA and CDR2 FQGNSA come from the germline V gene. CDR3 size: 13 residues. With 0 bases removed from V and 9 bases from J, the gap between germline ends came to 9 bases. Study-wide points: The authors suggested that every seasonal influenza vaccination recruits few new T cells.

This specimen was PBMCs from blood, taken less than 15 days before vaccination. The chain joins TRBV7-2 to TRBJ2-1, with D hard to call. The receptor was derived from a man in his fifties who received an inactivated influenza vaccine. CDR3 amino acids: CASSLAYFGEQFF. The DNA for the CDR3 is TGTGCCAGCAGCTTAGCGTATTTTGGTGAGCAGTTCTTC.